Listed below are T cell receptor beta chains from one sample, sequenced in a study of neoadjuvant anti-PD-1 for oral cavity cancer. The method was immunoSEQ multiplex PCR; TCRdb's version includes in-frame clones alone and lacks a portion of them. The sample gives 9,500 to 15,000 clones, 71% of which show up once; roughly 2.5% is in the top ten. Sequencing was performed on PBMCs, taken after nivolumab (anti-PD-1) treatment. The receptors stem from a person aged 35-79 years with oral cavity squamous cell carcinoma. Each CDR3 is given with its conserved first and last residue. D genes are given only for firm matches. Only part of the rows carry a size: once, few, many, or a class if the clone is expanded.

size,V,J,D,CDR3,DNA
few,TRBV30,TRBJ1-1,TRBD1,CAWRAGGKNTEAFF,TGTGCCTGGAGGGCAGGGGGCAAGAACACTGAAGCTTTCTTT
few,TRBV5-3,TRBJ1-2,-,CARSFDGQLNYGYTF,TGTGCCAGAAGCTTCGACGGACAGTTAAACTATGGCTACACCTTC
few,TRBV7-2,TRBJ1-5,-,CASTPGPSNQPQHF,TGTGCCAGCACCCCGGGACCGAGCAATCAGCCCCAGCATTTT
-,TRBV28,TRBJ2-7,-,CASSFPSYSEQYF,TGTGCCAGCAGTTTTCCCAGCTATAGCGAGCAGTACTTC
-,TRBV27,TRBJ1-1,-,CASSLGLRNTEAFF,TGTGCCAGCAGTTTAGGACTCAGGAACACTGAAGCTTTCTTT
few,TRBV18,TRBJ2-5,TRBD2,CASSPTSGRSGETQYF,TGTGCCAGCTCACCTACTAGCGGGAGATCCGGAGAGACCCAGTACTTC
-,TRBV5-8,TRBJ1-4,-,CASSPGTVEGSEKLFF,TGTGCCAGCAGCCCCGGGACGGTCGAAGGGTCTGAAAAACTGTTTTTT
-,TRBV6-6,TRBJ2-7,-,CASRLTGEQYF,TGTGCCAGCCGCCTTACGGGGGAGCAGTACTTC
-,TRBV5-4,TRBJ2-2,-,CASSFGRNTGELFF,TGTGCCAGCAGCTTCGGTCGGAACACCGGGGAGCTGTTTTTT
-,TRBV2,TRBJ1-2,-,CASRPTEGYGYTF,TGTGCCAGCCGGCCTACCGAGGGCTATGGCTACACCTTC
-,TRBV27,TRBJ1-4,-,CARLLNRVNEKLFF,TGTGCCAGACTCCTCAACAGGGTTAATGAAAAACTGTTTTTT
-,TRBV10-3,TRBJ1-6,-,CAISETDHGLHF,TGTGCCATCAGTGAGACGGATCATGGCCTCCACTTT
-,TRBV7-6,TRBJ1-5,-,CASSSGPANQPQHF,TGTGCCAGCAGCTCAGGACCAGCAAATCAGCCCCAGCATTTT
-,TRBV7-3,TRBJ1-2,-,CASSPRDGYGYTF,TGTGCCAGCAGCCCCCGGGACGGCTATGGCTACACCTTC
-,TRBV4-2,TRBJ2-7,-,CASSQDLGVSGSSYEQYF,TGTGCCAGCAGCCAAGATCTCGGAGTTTCCGGGAGTTCGTACGAGCAGTACTTC
-,TRBV5-1,TRBJ2-3,TRBD2,CASSLAPRREGTDTQYF,TGCGCCAGCAGCTTGGCGCCCAGACGGGAGGGCACAGATACGCAGTATTTT
-,TRBV30,TRBJ2-5,-,CAWSVVKTQYF,TGTGCCTGGAGTGTAGTGAAGACCCAGTACTTC
-,TRBV25-1,TRBJ1-4,-,CASSDSSRSPGEKLFF,TGTGCCAGCAGTGATTCGTCCAGAAGCCCGGGCGAAAAACTGTTTTTT
-,TRBV5-1,TRBJ1-3,-,CASSLGTAGNTIYF,TGCGCCAGCAGCTTGGGGACAGCTGGAAACACCATATATTTT
-,TRBV28,TRBJ2-4,-,CATSWVAKNIQYF,TGTGCCACCTCATGGGTAGCCAAAAACATTCAGTACTTC
-,TRBV5-1,TRBJ2-3,TRBD1,CASSLTWSGGQGSSADTQYF,TGCGCCAGCAGCTTAACGTGGTCGGGTGGACAGGGGAGTTCCGCAGATACGCAGTATTTT
-,TRBV5-1,TRBJ2-7,-,CASSLASGTSVYEQYF,TGCGCCAGCAGCTTGGCCTCCGGGACTTCGGTCTACGAGCAGTACTTC
-,TRBV6-6,TRBJ2-7,-,CASTPTGSYEQYF,TGTGCCAGCACCCCCACTGGCTCCTACGAGCAGTACTTC
-,TRBV30,TRBJ1-2,-,CAWSPEPRVYGYTF,TGTGCCTGGAGTCCCGAGCCGCGGGTCTATGGCTACACCTTC